A single sample gave rise to the 31 T cell receptor beta chains below, sequenced in a study of blood T cells in healthy people across ages (dated by TCRdb to the mid-2010s). Receptor libraries were prepared by 5' RACE. The instrument was an Illumina HiSeq 2500. A second PCR of roughly 6 to 12 cycles was performed with a sample-barcoded 5' primer and a J-beta primer mix. TCRdb reworked the public reads: Q25 trimming with fastp, MiXCR clone assembly, productive beta chains retained. Rows with a matching CDR3 protein are joined into one entry that keeps the most common DNA and genes. This sample lists approximately 850,000 distinct CDR3 sequences; 58% were detected once. The top ten hold about 20% of the sample. The sample was blood. Every receptor here comes from a man aged 25-45 years in good health.

CDR3 in amino acids: CSARPLRRWPEQFF. For the CDR3, the DNA is TGCAGTGCTAGACCCCTACGGCGGTGGCCTGAGCAGTTCTTC. The chain recombines TRBV20-1 with TRBJ2-1; no definite D call. CDR1 and CDR2 from the germline V gene are DFQATT and SNEGSKA (reference sequence). Between the trimmed V and J ends, which lost 2 bases and 9 bases, there was a span of 17 bases. This CDR3 is 14 amino acids long.

The chain employs TRBV4-2 and TRBJ2-3; the match to TRBD2 covers 11 bases. In germline, CDR1 is LGHNA, CDR2 YNFKEQ. The CDR3 extends over 16 amino acids. V lost 3 bases to trimming and J lost 5 bases; unmatched junction nucleotides: 7. This CDR3 is CASSHGTSGAEDTQYF. The CDR3 bases are TGTGCCAGCAGCCACGGGACTAGCGGAGCGGAAGATACGCAGTATTTT.

The chain joins TRBV12-3 or TRBV12-4 to TRBJ2-1; D unclear. The ends were cut back, 3 bases at V and 9 bases at J, with 6 bases in the middle. The CDR3 has 11 residues. CDR3 protein: CASSLVAEQFF. CDR3 DNA: TGTGCCAGCAGTTTGGTAGCTGAGCAGTTCTTC.

The table lists this clonotype with a count of one. The chain links TRBV9 to TRBJ1-1, with 8 positions matching TRBD1. V shed 4 bases, J shed 4 bases, and the junction held 15 bases outside the gene matches. Germline V CDR1 and CDR2: SGDLS, YYNGEE. The CDR3 has 17 residues. The CDR3 DNA follows: TGTGCCAGCAGCCACGGGGGGACAGGAGCTCCAAGCACTGAAGCTTTCTTT. The encoded protein is CASSHGGTGAPSTEAFF. Drawing the rest from reference TRBV9 and TRBJ1-1, the complete variable domain is DSGVTQTPKHLITATGQRVTLRCSPRSGDLSVYWYQQSLDQGLQFLIQYYNGEERAKGNILERFSAQQFPDLHSELNLSSLELGDSALYFCASSHGGTGAPSTEAFFGQGTRLTVV.

The chain uses TRBV11-2 and TRBJ1-4; D remains unclear. The CDR3 totals 14 residues. V dropped 6 bases and J dropped 3 bases, with 11 bases sitting between them. The germline V gene has CDR1 SGHAT and CDR2 FQNNGV. CDR3 in amino acids: CASRQIQANEKLFF. The CDR3 nucleotides read TGTGCCAGCAGACAGATCCAGGCTAATGAAAAACTGTTTTTT.

V and J are TRBV30 and TRBJ2-5; perhaps TRBD2 as D (5 bases). V was pared by 4 bases and J by 2 bases, with 11 bases between. In germline, CDR1 is GTSNPN, CDR2 SVGIG (reference sequence). The CDR3 is 13 residues long. CDR3 sequence: CAWIPREQETQYF. The DNA for the CDR3 is TGTGCCTGGATCCCTAGGGAGCAAGAGACCCAGTACTTC.

The genes are TRBV4-2 and TRBJ2-4, with unresolved D. Gene TRBJ2-5 matches the end of the DNA better, so the J call may be wrong. The CDR3 runs 13 residues. Looked up from germline, CDR1 is LGHNA and CDR2 is YNFKEQ. The CDR3 spells CASSPRVVETQYF. The CDR3 region has the DNA TGTGCCAGCAGCCCTAGAGTGGTGGAGACCCAGTACTTC.

Details on this clonotype: Sequence at one end of the junction differs from germline and may be a read error. This chain connects TRBV5-8 to TRBJ2-5; a weak D match, TRBD1 (5 bases). Near its end, the DNA agrees better with TRBJ2-7, so the J call may be wrong. Germline CDR1 and CDR2: SGHTS and YDEGEE. The CDR3 extends over 16 amino acids. The CDR3 nucleotides are TGTACCAGCAGCCCTGGGGCTGGTTGGGTTTTCTACGAGCAGTACTTC. It is translated as CTSSPGAGWVFYEQYF.

This clonotype was found many times. The rearrangement joins TRBV5-1 to TRBJ1-2; D is unresolved. The V gene lost 3 bases and the J gene lost 6 bases, with 18 bases spanning the gap. The length of the CDR3 is 15 residues. Germline V lookup: CDR1 SGHRS, CDR2 YFSETQ. The CDR3 coding sequence is TGCGCCAGCAGCTCAGACGACATGGACCTGAATGGCTACACCTTC. This translates into CASSSDDMDLNGYTF.

The J gene is TRBJ1-2, the V gene TRBV7-2; TRBD1 matches at 8 bases. Germline V gene lookup returns CDR1 SGHTA and CDR2 FQGNSA. V lost 3 bases to trimming and J lost 2 bases; unmatched junction nucleotides: 5. This CDR3 region has 15 residues. The CDR3 is CASSFRRTGNYGYTF. CDR3 DNA sequence: TGTGCCAGCAGCTTTAGGAGGACAGGGAACTATGGCTACACCTTC.

This chain joins TRBV5-1 and TRBJ2-1, with D possibly TRBD2 on 5 matching bases. Per germline, CDR1 SGHRS and CDR2 YFSETQ. Trimming removed 2 bases at V and 5 bases at J, with 8 bases between. The CDR3 sequence is 13 residues long. CDR3 in amino acids: CASSLLVHNEQFF. The CDR3 nucleotides are TGCGCCAGCAGCTTACTAGTGCACAATGAGCAGTTCTTC.

Only one count was recorded for this clonotype. The V and J genes are TRBV29-1 and TRBJ2-1, with 8 positions matching TRBD2. CDR1 SQVTM and CDR2 ANQGSEA come from the germline V gene. There are 14 residues in the CDR3. V lost 4 bases to trimming and J lost 6 bases; unmatched junction nucleotides: 8. CDR3 in DNA: TGCAGCGTTGTGGCCAGCGGGGGACGCAATGAGCAGTTCTTC. It yields the protein CSVVASGGRNEQFF.

About this clonotype: A junction boundary mismatches the germline segment, possibly from a read error. CDR3 nucleotide sequence: TGTGCCAGCAGCCCAGGGGGAATAAACGATCAGTACTTC. Protein: CASSPGGINDQYF. The chain couples TRBV7-2 to TRBJ2-7, with 7 bases fitting TRBD1. The germline V gene encodes CDR1 SGHTA and CDR2 FQGNSA. This CDR3 is 13 amino acids long.

The chain joins TRBV10-2 to TRBJ1-4, with D hard to call. V was shortened by 4 bases and J by 7 bases, with 13 bases between the two germline ends. The CDR3 spans 14 residues. Germline loops: CDR1 WSHSY, CDR2 SAAADI. As DNA, the CDR3 is TGCGCCAGCAGTGGAAAGGACCGGAGTGAAAAACTGTTTTTT. Protein sequence: CASSGKDRSEKLFF.

This rearrangement joins TRBV12-3 or TRBV12-4 to TRBJ1-2, with D unclear. Trimming stripped 2 bases from V and 0 bases from J, with 7 bases between. This CDR3 spans 14 amino acids. The DNA of the CDR3 is TGTGCCAGCAGTTTAAGCCGAGCTAACTATGGCTACACCTTC. Amino acid sequence: CASSLSRANYGYTF.

The chain employs TRBV5-1 and TRBJ2-6; 8 positions agree with TRBD2. With 6 bases clipped from V and 1 base from J, the junction kept 9 bases outside the gene matches. Germline V gene lookup returns CDR1 SGHRS and CDR2 YFSETQ. The CDR3 has 17 amino acids. CDR3 DNA sequence: TGCGCCAGCACCGTCGCCGGGACTAGATCTGGGGCCAACGTCCTGACTTTC. It codes for CASTVAGTRSGANVLTF.

This chain uses TRBV3-1 with TRBJ1-4; 7 bases align to TRBD1. The junction had 11 bases not matched to a gene; V was cut back by 7 bases and J by 3 bases. The CDR3 covers 16 residues. The germline V gene has CDR1 LGHDT and CDR2 YNNKEL (reference sequence). The CDR3 DNA sequence: TGTGCCAGCACCCGAGGGGCGGGACAGTCTAATGAAAAACTGTTTTTT. Its translation: CASTRGAGQSNEKLFF.

The chain employs TRBV12-3 or TRBV12-4 and TRBJ2-4; 9 nucleotides line up with TRBD2. V lost 5 bases, J lost 13 bases, and 9 bases stayed unmatched. This CDR3 is 13 amino acids long. CDR3 nucleotide sequence: TGTGCCAGCAGTCCCCTCGGGCGGGAGGGCCAGTACTTC. Its protein product is CASSPLGREGQYF.

The rearrangement links TRBV7-2 to TRBJ2-7, with TRBD1 matching over 7 bases. Germline loops: CDR1 SGHTA, CDR2 FQGNSA. After removal of 2 bases from V and 3 bases from J, the junction contained 7 bases not matched to a gene. The CDR3 has 15 amino acids. CDR3 nucleotide sequence: TGTGCCAGCAGCTTACAGGCAGGGGGTGTCTACGAGCAGTACTTC. Amino acids: CASSLQAGGVYEQYF.

This sequence joins TRBV11-2 and TRBJ2-1; 11 bases are a match to TRBD2. The CDR3 is 14 amino acids. The V gene's germline CDR1 is SGHAT and CDR2 FQNNGV. V shed 7 bases, J shed 6 bases, and the junction held 5 bases outside the gene matches. The CDR3, as DNA: TGTGCCAGCACCCAGACTAGCGGGGTCAATGAGCAGTTCTTC. This encodes CASTQTSGVNEQFF.

The chain recombines TRBV5-1 with TRBJ2-7; 8 positions match TRBD1. The germline gives CDR1 SGHRS, CDR2 YFSETQ. This CDR3 contains 15 residues. V shed 3 bases and J 6 bases; nucleotides not matched to a gene: 11. The CDR3 nucleotides are TGCGCCAGCAGCTGGTTACAAACCGGGACAGGCGAGCAGTACTTC. Its protein product is CASSWLQTGTGEQYF.

The table lists this clonotype with a few counts. This chain joins TRBV7-9 and TRBJ1-2, with TRBD1 as a possible D gene (5 bases). The CDR3 sequence is 15 residues long. With 5 bases removed from V and 1 base from J, the gap between germline ends came to 14 bases. The germline CDR1 and CDR2 sequences are SEHNR and FQNEAQ (reference sequence). The CDR3 nucleotides read TGTGCCAGCAGCGCCCCGGGGGGGATTAACTATGGCTACACCTTC. Translated, it gives CASSAPGGINYGYTF.

This clonotype was counted only a few times. The J gene is TRBJ2-7, the V gene TRBV5-5; D possibly matches TRBD1 or TRBD2 (5 bases each). The length of the CDR3 is 14 residues. The germline V and J ends were trimmed by 3 bases and 4 bases, with 14 bases remaining between them. Germline V lookup: CDR1 SGHKS, CDR2 YYEKEE (reference sequence). Here the CDR3 DNA reads TGTGCCAGCAGCTGGGGCACGGGGCTTTACGAGCAGTACTTC. Its translation is CASSWGTGLYEQYF.

V usage is TRBV10-2 and J usage is TRBJ2-3, with 8 bases fitting TRBD2. The CDR3 is 14 amino acids. CDR1 WSHSY and CDR2 SAAADI come from the germline V gene. J gave up 3 bases and V 6 bases, and 5 bases lay outside the gene matches. CDR3 region: CASSQRERTDTQYF. The CDR3 nucleotides are TGCGCCAGCAGCCAGCGGGAGAGGACAGATACGCAGTATTTT.

The chain uses TRBV20-1 and TRBJ2-5, with a tentative D call TRBD2 (7 bases). V was pared by 0 bases and J by 1 base, with 33 bases between. The CDR3 loop spans 22 amino acids. Germline V gene data show CDR1 as DFQATT and CDR2 as SNEGSKA (reference sequence). CDR3 nucleotides: TGCAGTGCTAGAGAAGGGGGGGCTAGGTTCCCTTCGATCGATTTCTTCCAAGAGACCCAGTACTTC. It yields the protein CSAREGGARFPSIDFFQETQYF.

The V gene is TRBV12-3 or TRBV12-4, the J gene TRBJ1-5, with a possible D match to TRBD1 (5 bases). V shed 6 bases and J shed 3 bases, with 15 bases lying between them. This CDR3 contains 15 residues. Written as DNA, the CDR3 is TGTGCCAGCAGCCGCCGGGGGGGAAACAATCAGCCCCAGCATTTT. Translated, it gives CASSRRGGNNQPQHF.

V and J are TRBV20-1 and TRBJ1-2, with 7 bases matching TRBD1. This CDR3 comprises 16 residues. Germline V gene lookup returns CDR1 DFQATT and CDR2 SNEGSKA (reference sequence). V dropped 2 bases and J dropped 4; count of bases not matched to a gene: 13. The CDR3 is CSARSWTGPSPYGYTF. CDR3 DNA sequence: TGCAGTGCTAGAAGTTGGACAGGCCCCTCCCCCTATGGCTACACCTTC.

The chain uses TRBV6-6 and TRBJ2-5; D gene ambiguous. The germline V and J ends were trimmed by 1 base and 2 bases, with 14 bases remaining between them. In germline, CDR1 is MNHNY, CDR2 SVGAGI (reference sequence). The CDR3 extends over 16 amino acids. The CDR3 loop is CASSYWAGAAQETQYF. CDR3 DNA: TGTGCCAGCAGTTACTGGGCAGGCGCAGCGCAAGAGACCCAGTACTTC.

This clonotype was picked up a small number of times. This rearrangement joins TRBV11-2 to TRBJ2-5, with 8 bases that match TRBD2. Germline V gene sequence: CDR1 SGHAT, CDR2 FQNNGV. The V segment lost 1 base and the J segment 7 bases; nucleotides outside the gene matches: 5. This CDR3 comprises 14 residues. CDR3 amino acids: CASSLAGLEGTQYF. CDR3 DNA: TGTGCCAGCAGCTTAGCGGGACTAGAAGGGACCCAGTACTTC.

V usage is TRBV29-1 and J usage is TRBJ1-2; D is perhaps TRBD1 (5 bases). The length of the CDR3 is 13 residues. Germline V gene lookup returns CDR1 SQVTM and CDR2 ANQGSEA. V dropped 7 bases and J dropped 6 bases, with 18 bases sitting between them. CDR3 in DNA: TGCAGCGCCGGAGGCGACAGAGACGATGGCTACACCTTC. Protein: CSAGGDRDDGYTF.

V usage is TRBV10-3 and J usage is TRBJ2-3; D possibly corresponds to TRBD2 (5 bases). CDR3 length: 16 amino acids. Trimming took off 0 bases at V and 6 bases at J, with 16 bases between the two ends. The germline V gene encodes CDR1 ENHRY and CDR2 SYGVKD. The CDR3 region is CAISESRALQGDTQYF. CDR3 bases: TGTGCCATCAGTGAGTCGAGGGCCCTACAAGGGGATACGCAGTATTTT.